The 2 T cell receptor beta chains below come from one sample, sequenced in a study of regulatory T cells in long-lasting Graves disease. Sequencing libraries for TCR beta were prepared with iRepertoire HTBI primers and Arm-PCR of CDR3 regions. Using its own MiXCR run on the multiplex PCR reads, TCRdb lists one record per CDR3 protein. The sample carries 200,000 to 250,000 distinct CDR3 sequences, approximately 20% recorded once. Time point specified: newly diagnosed GD, antithyroid drugs for less than 3 months. After RNA was extracted from PBMCs, the TCR library was made from it. Material: peripheral blood mononuclear cells (PBMCs), obtained at new diagnosis, from a patient treated with antithyroid drugs. The source of these receptors is a female donor with Graves disease.

This clonotype has at least ten counts. This chain links TRBV20-1 with TRBJ2-5; tentatively, D is TRBD2 (6 bases). V lost 1 base to trimming and J lost 2 bases, with 11 bases between them. CDR1 and CDR2 from the germline V gene are DFQATT and SNEGSKA (reference sequence). This CDR3 has 14 residues. The CDR3 region is CSARGGAVQETQYF. The CDR3 DNA reads as TGCAGTGCTAGAGGCGGGGCGGTTCAAGAGACCCAGTACTTC.

This clonotype was counted between two and nine times. A far larger clone is just one base off, so this is likely a read error. This sequence joins TRBV11-2 and TRBJ2-1; TRBD2 aligns across 13 bases. The DNA end favors TRBJ2-5, so the J call may be wrong. Germline loops: CDR1 SGHAT, CDR2 FQNNGV. The length of the CDR3 is 19 residues. The chain's CDR3 is CASSVRKVTSGRARETQYF. The CDR3 DNA follows: TGTGCCAGCAGCGTACGGAAGGTTACTAGCGGGAGGGCCAGAGAGACCCAGTACTTC.